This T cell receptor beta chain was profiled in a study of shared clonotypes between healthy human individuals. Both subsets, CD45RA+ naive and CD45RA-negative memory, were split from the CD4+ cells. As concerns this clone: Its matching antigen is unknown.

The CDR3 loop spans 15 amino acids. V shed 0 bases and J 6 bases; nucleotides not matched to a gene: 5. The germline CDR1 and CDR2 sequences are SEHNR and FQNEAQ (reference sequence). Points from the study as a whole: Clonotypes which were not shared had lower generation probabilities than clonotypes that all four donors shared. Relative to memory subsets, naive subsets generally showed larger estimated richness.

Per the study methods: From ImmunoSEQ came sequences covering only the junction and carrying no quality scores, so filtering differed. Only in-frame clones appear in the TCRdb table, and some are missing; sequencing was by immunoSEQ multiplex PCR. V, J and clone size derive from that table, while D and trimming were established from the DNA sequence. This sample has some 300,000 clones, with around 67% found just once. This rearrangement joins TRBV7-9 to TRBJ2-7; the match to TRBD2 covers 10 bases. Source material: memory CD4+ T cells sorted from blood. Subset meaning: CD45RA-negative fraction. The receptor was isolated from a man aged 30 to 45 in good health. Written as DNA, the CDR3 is TGTGCCAGCAGCTTAGCGAGCGGGAGGGAAGGCGAGCAGTACTTC. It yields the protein CASSLASGREGEQYF.